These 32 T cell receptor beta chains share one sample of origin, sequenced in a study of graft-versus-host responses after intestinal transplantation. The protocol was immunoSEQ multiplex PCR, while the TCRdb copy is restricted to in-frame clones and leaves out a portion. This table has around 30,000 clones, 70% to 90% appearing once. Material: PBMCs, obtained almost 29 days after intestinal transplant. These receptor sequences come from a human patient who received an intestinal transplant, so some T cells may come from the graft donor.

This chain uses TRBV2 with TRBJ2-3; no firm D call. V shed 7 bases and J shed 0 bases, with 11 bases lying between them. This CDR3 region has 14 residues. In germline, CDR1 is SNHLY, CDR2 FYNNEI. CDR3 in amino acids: CASKWLESTDTQYF. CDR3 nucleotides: TGTGCCAGCAAATGGCTAGAAAGCACAGATACGCAGTATTTT.

CDR3 DNA sequence: TGCGCCAGCAGTAGGTGGGAAGAGACCCAGTACTTC. Its protein is CASSRWEETQYF. This rearrangement joins TRBV5-1 to TRBJ2-5; D unclear. The CDR3 runs to 12 residues. The V gene lost 5 bases and the J gene lost 3 bases, with 8 bases spanning the gap. Per germline, CDR1 SGHRS and CDR2 YFSETQ. Full variable domain (outside the CDR3, taken from reference TRBV5-1 and TRBJ2-5): KAGVTQTPRYLIKTRGQQVTLSCSPISGHRSVSWYQQTPGQGLQFLFEYFSETQRNKGNFPGRFSGRQFSNSRSEMNVSTLELGDSALYLCASSRWEETQYFGPGTRLLVL.

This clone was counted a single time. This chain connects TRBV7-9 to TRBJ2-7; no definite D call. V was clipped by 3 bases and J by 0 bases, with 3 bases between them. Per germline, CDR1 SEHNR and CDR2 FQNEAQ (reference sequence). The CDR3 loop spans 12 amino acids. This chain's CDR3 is CASSFISYEQYF. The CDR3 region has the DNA TGTGCCAGCAGCTTCATCTCCTACGAGCAGTACTTC.

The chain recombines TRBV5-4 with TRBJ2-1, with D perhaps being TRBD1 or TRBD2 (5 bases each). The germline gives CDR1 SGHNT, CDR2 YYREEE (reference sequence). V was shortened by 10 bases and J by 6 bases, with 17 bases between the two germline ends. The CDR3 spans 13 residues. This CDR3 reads CALKAGALNEQFF. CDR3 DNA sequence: TGTGCCCTTAAGGCCGGGGCTCTCAATGAGCAGTTCTTC.

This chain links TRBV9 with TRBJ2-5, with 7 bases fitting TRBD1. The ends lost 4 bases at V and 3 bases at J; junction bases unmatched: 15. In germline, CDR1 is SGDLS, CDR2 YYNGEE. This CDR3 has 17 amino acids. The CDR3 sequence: CASSPPRGQQIEETQYF. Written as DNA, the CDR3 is TGTGCCAGCAGCCCGCCTCGGGGACAGCAAATAGAAGAGACCCAGTACTTC.

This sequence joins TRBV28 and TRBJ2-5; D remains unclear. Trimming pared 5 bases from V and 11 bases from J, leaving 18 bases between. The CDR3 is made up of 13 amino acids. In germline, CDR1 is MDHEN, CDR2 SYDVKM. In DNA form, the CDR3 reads TGTGCCAGCAGTGATCCCGGGCCTTTGGGGCAGTACTTC. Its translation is CASSDPGPLGQYF.

The CDR3 region has the DNA TGTGCCAGTAGCCCCACAGCGGACTACGAGCAGTACTTC. Protein: CASSPTADYEQYF. The V call is TRBV19, the J call TRBJ2-5; TRBD2 is a possible D gene (5 bases). With the DNA end fitting TRBJ2-7 better, the J assignment may be wrong. In germline, CDR1 is LNHDA, CDR2 SQIVND (reference sequence). The CDR3 loop spans 13 amino acids.

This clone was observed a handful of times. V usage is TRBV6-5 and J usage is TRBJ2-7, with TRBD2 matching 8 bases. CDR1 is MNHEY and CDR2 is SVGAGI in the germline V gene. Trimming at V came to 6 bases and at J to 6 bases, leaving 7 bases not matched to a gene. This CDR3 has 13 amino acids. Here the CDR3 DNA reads TGTGCCAGCAGCCCCAACGGGGGGGCCGAGCAGTACTTC. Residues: CASSPNGGAEQYF.

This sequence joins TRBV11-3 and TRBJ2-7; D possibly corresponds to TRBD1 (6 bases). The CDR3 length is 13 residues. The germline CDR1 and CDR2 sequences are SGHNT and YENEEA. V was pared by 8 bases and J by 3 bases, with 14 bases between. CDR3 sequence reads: CASGIGQIYEQYF. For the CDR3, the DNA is TGTGCCAGCGGAATCGGACAGATCTACGAGCAGTACTTC.

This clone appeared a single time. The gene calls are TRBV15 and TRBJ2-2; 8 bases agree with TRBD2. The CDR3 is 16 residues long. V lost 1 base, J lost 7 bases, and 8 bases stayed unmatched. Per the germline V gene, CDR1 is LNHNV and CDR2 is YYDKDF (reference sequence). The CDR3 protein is CATSRVNTGGLGELFF. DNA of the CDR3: TGTGCCACCAGCAGAGTAAACACGGGAGGGCTCGGGGAGCTGTTTTTT. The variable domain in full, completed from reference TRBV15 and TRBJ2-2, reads DAMVIQNPRYQVTQFGKPVTLSCSQTLNHNVMYWYQQKSSQAPKLLFHYYDKDFNNEADTPDNFQSRRPNTSFCFLDIRSPGLGDTAMYLCATSRVNTGGLGELFFGEGSRLTVL.

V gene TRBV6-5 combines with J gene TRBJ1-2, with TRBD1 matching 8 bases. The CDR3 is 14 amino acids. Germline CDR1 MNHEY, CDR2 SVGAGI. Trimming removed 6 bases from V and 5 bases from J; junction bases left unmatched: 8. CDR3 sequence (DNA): TGTGCCAGCAGGTTGCCGGGACAGGTATATGGCTACACCTTC. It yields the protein CASRLPGQVYGYTF.

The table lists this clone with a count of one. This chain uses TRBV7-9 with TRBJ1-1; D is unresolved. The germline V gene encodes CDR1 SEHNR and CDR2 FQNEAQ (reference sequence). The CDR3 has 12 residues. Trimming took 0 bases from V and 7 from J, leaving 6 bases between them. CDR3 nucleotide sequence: TGTGCCAGCAGCTTAGCCGGGGTTGAAGCTTTCTTT. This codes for CASSLAGVEAFF.

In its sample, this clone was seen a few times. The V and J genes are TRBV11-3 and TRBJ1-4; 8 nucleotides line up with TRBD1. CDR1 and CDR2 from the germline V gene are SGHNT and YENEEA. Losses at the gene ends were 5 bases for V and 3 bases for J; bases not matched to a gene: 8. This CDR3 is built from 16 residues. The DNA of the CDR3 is TGTGCCAGCAGCCAAACTCGACAGGGGTCTAATGAAAAACTGTTTTTT. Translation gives CASSQTRQGSNEKLFF.

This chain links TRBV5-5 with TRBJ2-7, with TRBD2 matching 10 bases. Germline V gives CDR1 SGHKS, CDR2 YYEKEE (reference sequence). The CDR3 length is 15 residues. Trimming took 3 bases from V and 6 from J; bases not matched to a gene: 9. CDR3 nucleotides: TGTGCCAGCAGCTCCACAGCGGGAGGGCCCGTCGAGCAGTACTTC. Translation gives CASSSTAGGPVEQYF.

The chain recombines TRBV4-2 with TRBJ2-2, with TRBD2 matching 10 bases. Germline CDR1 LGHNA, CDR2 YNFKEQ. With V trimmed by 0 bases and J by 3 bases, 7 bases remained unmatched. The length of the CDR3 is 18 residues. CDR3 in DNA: TGTGCCAGCAGCCAAGATCAGGGCCTAGCGGGGGACACCGGGGAGCTGTTTTTT. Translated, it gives CASSQDQGLAGDTGELFF.

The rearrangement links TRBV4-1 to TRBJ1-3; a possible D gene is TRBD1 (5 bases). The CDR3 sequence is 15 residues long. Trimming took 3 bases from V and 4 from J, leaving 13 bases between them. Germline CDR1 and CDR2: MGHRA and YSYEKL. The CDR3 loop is CASSHGTEKGNTIYF. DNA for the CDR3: TGCGCCAGCAGCCATGGGACCGAAAAGGGAAACACCATATATTTT.

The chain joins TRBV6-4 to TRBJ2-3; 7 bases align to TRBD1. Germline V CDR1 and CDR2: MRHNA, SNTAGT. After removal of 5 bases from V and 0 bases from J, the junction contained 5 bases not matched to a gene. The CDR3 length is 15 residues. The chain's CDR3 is CASSSDRASTDTQYF. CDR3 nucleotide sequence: TGTGCCAGCAGTTCCGACAGGGCAAGCACAGATACGCAGTATTTT.

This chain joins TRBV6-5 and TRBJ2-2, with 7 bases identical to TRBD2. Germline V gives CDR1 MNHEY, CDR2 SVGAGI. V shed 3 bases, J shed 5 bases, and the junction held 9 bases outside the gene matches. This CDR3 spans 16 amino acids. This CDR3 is CASSYTLEAGTGELFF. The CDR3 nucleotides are TGTGCCAGCAGTTATACATTGGAAGCGGGAACCGGGGAGCTGTTTTTT.

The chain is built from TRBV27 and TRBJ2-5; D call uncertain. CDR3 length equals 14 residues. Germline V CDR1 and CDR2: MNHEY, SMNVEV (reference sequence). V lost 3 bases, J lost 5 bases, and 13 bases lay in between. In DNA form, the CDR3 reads TGTGCCAGCAGTTTCCCCCCACTTGGGGAGACCCAGTACTTC. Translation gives CASSFPPLGETQYF.

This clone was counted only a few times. CDR3 bases: TGTGCCAGCAGTTACACAGCGGGGGGGCATGAGCAGTTCTTC. Translation: CASSYTAGGHEQFF. The chain combines TRBV2 with TRBJ2-1, with 10 bases fitting TRBD2. Germline V gene data show CDR1 as SNHLY and CDR2 as FYNNEI. V lost 5 bases, J lost 8 bases, and 6 bases stayed unmatched. The CDR3 sequence is 14 residues long. The whole variable domain, remainder taken from reference TRBV2 and TRBJ2-1, is EPEVTQTPSHQVTQMGQEVILRCVPISNHLYFYWYRQILGQKVEFLVSFYNNEISEKSEIFDDQFSVERPDGSNFTLKIRSTKLEDSAMYFCASSYTAGGHEQFFGPGTRLTVL.

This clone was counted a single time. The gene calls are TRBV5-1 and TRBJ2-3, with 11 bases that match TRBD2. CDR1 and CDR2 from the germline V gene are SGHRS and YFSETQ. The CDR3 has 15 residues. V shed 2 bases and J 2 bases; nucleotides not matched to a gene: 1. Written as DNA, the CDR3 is TGCGCCAGCAGCTTACTAGCGGGGGACACAGATACGCAGTATTTT. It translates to CASSLLAGDTDTQYF.

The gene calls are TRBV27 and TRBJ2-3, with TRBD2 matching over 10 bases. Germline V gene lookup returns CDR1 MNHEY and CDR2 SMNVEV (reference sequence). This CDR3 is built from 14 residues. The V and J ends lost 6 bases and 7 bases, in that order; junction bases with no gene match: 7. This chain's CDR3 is CASSPSGSSYTQYF. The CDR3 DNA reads TGTGCCAGCAGCCCTAGCGGGAGTAGCTATACGCAGTATTTT.

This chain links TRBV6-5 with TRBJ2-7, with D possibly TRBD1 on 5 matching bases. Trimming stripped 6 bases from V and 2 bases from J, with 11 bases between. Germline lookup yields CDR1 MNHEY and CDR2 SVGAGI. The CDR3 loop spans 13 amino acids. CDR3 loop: CASSATETYEQYF. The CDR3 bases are TGTGCCAGCAGCGCGACAGAGACCTACGAGCAGTACTTC.

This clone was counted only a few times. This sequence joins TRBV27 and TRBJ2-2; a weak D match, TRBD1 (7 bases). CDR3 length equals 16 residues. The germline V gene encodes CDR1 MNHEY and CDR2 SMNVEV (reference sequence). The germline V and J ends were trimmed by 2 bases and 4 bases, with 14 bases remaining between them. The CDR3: CASSLRRQGGTGELFF. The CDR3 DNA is TGTGCCAGCAGTTTAAGACGACAGGGAGGCACCGGGGAGCTGTTTTTT.

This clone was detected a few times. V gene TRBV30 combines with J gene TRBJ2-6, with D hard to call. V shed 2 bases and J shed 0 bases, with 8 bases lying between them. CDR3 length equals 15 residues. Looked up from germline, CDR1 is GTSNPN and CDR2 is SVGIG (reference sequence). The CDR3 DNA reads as TGTGCCTGGAGTACCGGAGTCTCTGGGGCCAACGTCCTGACTTTC. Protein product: CAWSTGVSGANVLTF.

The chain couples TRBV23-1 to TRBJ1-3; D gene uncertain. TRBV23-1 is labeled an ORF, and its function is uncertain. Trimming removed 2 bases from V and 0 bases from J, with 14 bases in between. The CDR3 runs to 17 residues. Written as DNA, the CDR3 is TGCGCCAGCAGTCAACCGAGGAAGGGATTCTCTGGAAACACCATATATTTT. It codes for CASSQPRKGFSGNTIYF.

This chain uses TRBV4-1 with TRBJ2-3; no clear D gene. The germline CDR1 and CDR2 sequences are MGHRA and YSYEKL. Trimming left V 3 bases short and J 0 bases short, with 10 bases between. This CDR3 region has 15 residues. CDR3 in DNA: TGCGCCAGCAGCCACGCGACTCCTAGCACAGATACGCAGTATTTT. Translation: CASSHATPSTDTQYF.

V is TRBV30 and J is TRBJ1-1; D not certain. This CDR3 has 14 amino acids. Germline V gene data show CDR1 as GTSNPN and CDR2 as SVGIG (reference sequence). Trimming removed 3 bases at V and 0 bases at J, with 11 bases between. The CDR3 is CAWRVRALNTEAFF. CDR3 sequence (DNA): TGTGCCTGGAGGGTCCGGGCCTTGAACACTGAAGCTTTCTTT.

CDR3: CASSLNPGRVVVRNTEAFF. As DNA, the CDR3 is TGTGCCAGCAGCTTGAACCCCGGCAGGGTGGTGGTAAGGAACACTGAAGCTTTCTTT. The V call is TRBV5-6, the J call TRBJ1-1; the D gene is possibly TRBD1 (5 bases). The germline V gene has CDR1 SGHDT and CDR2 YYEEEE. This CDR3 comprises 19 residues. V dropped 1 base and J dropped 1 base, with 23 bases sitting between them.

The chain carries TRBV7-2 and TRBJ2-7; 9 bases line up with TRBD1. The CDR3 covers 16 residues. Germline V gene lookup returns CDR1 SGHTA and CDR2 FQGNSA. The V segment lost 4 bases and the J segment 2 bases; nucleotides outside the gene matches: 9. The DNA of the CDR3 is TGTGCCAGCAGCTGGATGTGGGACAGGGTTCCCTACGAGCAGTACTTC. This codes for CASSWMWDRVPYEQYF.

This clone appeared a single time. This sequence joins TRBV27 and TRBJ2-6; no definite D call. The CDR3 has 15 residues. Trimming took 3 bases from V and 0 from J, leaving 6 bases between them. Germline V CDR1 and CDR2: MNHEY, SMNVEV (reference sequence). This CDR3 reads CASSFSNSGANVLTF. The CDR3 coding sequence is TGTGCCAGCAGTTTTTCAAACTCTGGGGCCAACGTCCTGACTTTC.

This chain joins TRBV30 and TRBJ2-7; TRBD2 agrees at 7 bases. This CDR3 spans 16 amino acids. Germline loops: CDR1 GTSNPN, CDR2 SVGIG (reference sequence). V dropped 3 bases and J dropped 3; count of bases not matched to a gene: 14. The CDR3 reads CAWSPVGLAAYYEQYF. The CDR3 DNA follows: TGTGCCTGGAGCCCTGTAGGCCTAGCGGCTTACTACGAGCAGTACTTC.